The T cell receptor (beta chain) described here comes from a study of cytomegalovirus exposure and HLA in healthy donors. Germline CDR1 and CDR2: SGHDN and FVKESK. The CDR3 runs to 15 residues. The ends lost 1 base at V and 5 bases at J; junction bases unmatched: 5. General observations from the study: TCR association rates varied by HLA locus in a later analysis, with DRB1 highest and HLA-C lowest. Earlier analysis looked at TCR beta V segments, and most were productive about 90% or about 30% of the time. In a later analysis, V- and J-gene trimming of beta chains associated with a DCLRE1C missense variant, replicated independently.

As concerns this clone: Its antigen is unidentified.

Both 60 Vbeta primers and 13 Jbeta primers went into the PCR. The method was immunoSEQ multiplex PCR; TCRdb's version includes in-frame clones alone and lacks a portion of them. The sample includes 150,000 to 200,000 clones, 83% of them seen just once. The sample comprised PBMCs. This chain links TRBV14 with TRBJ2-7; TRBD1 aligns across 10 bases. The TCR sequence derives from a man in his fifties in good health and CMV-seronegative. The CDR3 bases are TGTGCCAGCAGCCAAGGGACAGGGGGATTCCACGAGCAGTACTTC. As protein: CASSQGTGGFHEQYF.